This T cell receptor beta chain was captured in a study of read filtering for tumor transcriptome and immune sequencing. Turning to the study itself: Mean patient age was roughly 72 years, range roughly 40 to 80; around 16 male, around 15 female. Eight or nine patients were R-ISS I, about 16 were R-ISS II, 6 or 7 were R-ISS III. Findings of the study overall: In IR-seq, single-read clonotypes were approximately 83% of clonotypes but approximately 3.5% of reads.

Per germline, CDR1 MNHEY and CDR2 SVGAGI. The CDR3 contains 13 residues. With regard to this clonotype: Its antigen is currently unknown. This sequence may be a read error, since a much larger clone differs from it by one base.

At the time of active disease, bone marrow was collected from every patient. This library used roughly 0.4 ug RNA and molecular barcoded adaptors spanning alpha/delta and beta/gamma chains. TCRdb reprocessed the reads via MiXCR and lists one record per CDR3 protein. The sample lists 40,000 to 50,000 distinct CDR3 sequences, roughly 13% occurring once. Specimen: a population of CD138-negative cells sorted from bone marrow. V usage is TRBV6-5 and J usage is TRBJ2-7; D uncertain. The receptor was isolated from a donor at least 40 years old with multiple myeloma. CDR3 nucleotides: TGTGCCTGCAGTTACACTACCCTTTACGAGCAGTACTTC. It encodes CACSYTTLYEQYF.